This entry concerns a single TCR beta chain. These data come from a study of blood T cell repertoires in COVID-19. Across the study: Sites across the United States, Italy and Spain contributed samples from acute and convalescent COVID-19. PBMCs, B-cell-depleted T cells, or T cells were the source of the cDNA or gDNA that made up the material.

Authors' processing steps: Nucleated cell number was recorded as an estimate derived from reference gene primer amplification. Measured with immunoSEQ multiplex PCR; TCRdb has only the in-frame clones, and not every one. Clone size and V and J calls were adopted from that table, with D and trimming inferred from the DNA. The table includes 250,000 or so clones, about 73% detected once. Germline V lookup: CDR1 WNHNN, CDR2 SYGVQD (reference sequence). The CDR3 consists of 16 residues. Germline trimming cut 2 bases from V and 4 bases from J; bases unmatched to any gene: 6. The receptor's source is a woman older than 75 with acute or convalescent COVID-19. The chain uses TRBV10-1 and TRBJ2-3; TRBD2 agrees at 10 bases. The source material was peripheral blood. CDR3 DNA: TGCGCCAGCAGTGAGATGGGGCTAGCGGGAGCAGATACGCAGTATTTT. Its translation: CASSEMGLAGADTQYF.